The T cell receptor beta chain described here comes from a study of radiotherapy plus CTLA-4 blockade in lung cancer. Assay: immunoSEQ multiplex PCR; the TCRdb copy retains only in-frame clones and omits some. The sample lists tens of thousands of clones, around four fifths occurring once. The CDR3 length is 14 residues. Germline-derived CDR1 and CDR2 are MNHEY and SMNVEV (reference sequence). V lost 3 bases and J lost 1, with 9 bases in between. The source is a human donor with non-small cell lung cancer who had stable disease on radiotherapy plus ipilimumab. The rearrangement joins TRBV27 to TRBJ1-1; D unresolved. Specimen: peripheral blood, collected from a patient treated with radiotherapy plus ipilimumab. CDR3 in amino acids: CASSFSSGNTEAFF. CDR3 DNA sequence: TGTGCCAGCAGTTTTTCTTCAGGGAACACTGAAGCTTTCTTT.